What follows is one T cell receptor beta chain and its context. These data come from a study of T cell changes during pregnancy in multiple sclerosis. Sequenced by immunoSEQ multiplex PCR; TCRdb stores in-frame clones only, minus some. Among approximately 61,000 clones listed, 90% were seen once. This CDR3 spans 20 amino acids. Germline V gives CDR1 MDHEN, CDR2 SYDVKM. The V and J ends lost 6 bases and 0 bases, in that order; junction bases with no gene match: 15. This chain uses TRBV28 with TRBJ2-2; 11 bases align to TRBD1. Sequencing was performed on peripheral blood, taken in the first trimester of pregnancy. The clonotype originates from a female donor in good health, enrolled as a control in a pregnancy study. Here the CDR3 reads CASSRGLGTGGYANTGELFF. Here the CDR3 DNA reads TGTGCCAGCAGCAGGGGTCTAGGGACAGGGGGTTACGCGAACACCGGGGAGCTGTTTTTT.